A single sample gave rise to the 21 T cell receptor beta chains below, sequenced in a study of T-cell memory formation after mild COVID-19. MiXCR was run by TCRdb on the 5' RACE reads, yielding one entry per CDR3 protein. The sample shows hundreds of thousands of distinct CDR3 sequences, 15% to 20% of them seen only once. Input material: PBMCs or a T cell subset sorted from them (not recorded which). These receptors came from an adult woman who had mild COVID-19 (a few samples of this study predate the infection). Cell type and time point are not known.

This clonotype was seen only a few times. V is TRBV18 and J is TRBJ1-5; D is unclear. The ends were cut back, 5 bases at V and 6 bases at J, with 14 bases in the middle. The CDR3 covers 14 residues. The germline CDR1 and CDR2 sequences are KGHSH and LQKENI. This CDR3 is CASSSDLGSQPQHF. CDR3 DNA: TGTGCCAGCTCATCCGACTTGGGGAGTCAGCCCCAGCATTTT. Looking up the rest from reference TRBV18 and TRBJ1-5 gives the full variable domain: NAGVMQNPRHLVRRRGQEARLRCSPMKGHSHVYWYRQLPEEGLKFMVYLQKENIIDESGMPKERFSAEFPKEGPSILRIQQVVRGDSAAYFCASSSDLGSQPQHFGDGTRLSIL.

CDR3 sequence (DNA): TGTGCCAGCCCACTAGGGACTAGCGGGATCCTCTCCTACAATGAGCAGTTCTTC. This sequence encodes CASPLGTSGILSYNEQFF. The chain has TRBV2 and TRBJ2-1, with TRBD2 matching 13 bases. Germline V gives CDR1 SNHLY, CDR2 FYNNEI. The CDR3 contains 18 residues. After removal of 8 bases from V and 0 bases from J, the junction contained 10 bases not matched to a gene.

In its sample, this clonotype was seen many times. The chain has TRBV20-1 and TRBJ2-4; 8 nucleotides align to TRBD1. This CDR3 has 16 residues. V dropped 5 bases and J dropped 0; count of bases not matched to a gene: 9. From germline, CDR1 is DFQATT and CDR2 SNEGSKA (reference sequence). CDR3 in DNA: TGCAGTGCTCCGCCCCGACAGGGGATAGCCAAAAACATTCAGTACTTC. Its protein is CSAPPRQGIAKNIQYF.

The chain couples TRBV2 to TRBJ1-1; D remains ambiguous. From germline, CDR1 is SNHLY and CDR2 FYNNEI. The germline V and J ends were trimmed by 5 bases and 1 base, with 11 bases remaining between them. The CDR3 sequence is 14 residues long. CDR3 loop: CASSKRTANTEAFF. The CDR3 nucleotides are TGTGCCAGCAGTAAAAGGACGGCGAACACTGAAGCTTTCTTT. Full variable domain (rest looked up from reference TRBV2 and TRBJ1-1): EPEVTQTPSHQVTQMGQEVILRCVPISNHLYFYWYRQILGQKVEFLVSFYNNEISEKSEIFDDQFSVERPDGSNFTLKIRSTKLEDSAMYFCASSKRTANTEAFFGQGTRLTVV.

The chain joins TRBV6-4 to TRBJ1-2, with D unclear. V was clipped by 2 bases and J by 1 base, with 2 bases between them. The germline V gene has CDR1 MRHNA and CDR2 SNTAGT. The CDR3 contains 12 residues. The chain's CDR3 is CASSDSNYGYTF. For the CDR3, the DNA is TGTGCCAGCAGTGACAGTAACTATGGCTACACCTTC.

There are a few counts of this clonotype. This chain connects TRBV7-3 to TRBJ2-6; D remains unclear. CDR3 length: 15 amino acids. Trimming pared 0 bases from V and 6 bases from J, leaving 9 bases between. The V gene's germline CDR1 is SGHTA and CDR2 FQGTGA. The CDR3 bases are TGTGCCAGCAGCTTAACTAGCCACCCGGCCAACGTCCTGACTTTC. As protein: CASSLTSHPANVLTF. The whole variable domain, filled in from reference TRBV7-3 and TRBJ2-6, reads GAGVSQTPSNKVTEKGKYVELRCDPISGHTALYWYRQSLGQGPEFLIYFQGTGAADDSGLPNDRFFAVRPEGSVSTLKIQRTERGDSAVYLCASSLTSHPANVLTFGAGSRLTVL.

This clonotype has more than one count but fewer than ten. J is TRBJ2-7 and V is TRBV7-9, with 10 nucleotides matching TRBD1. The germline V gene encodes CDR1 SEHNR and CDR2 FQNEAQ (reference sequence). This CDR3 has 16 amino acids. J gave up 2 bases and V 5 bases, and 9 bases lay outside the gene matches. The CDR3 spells CASSRIPGQGPYEQYF. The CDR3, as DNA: TGTGCCAGCAGCCGCATCCCGGGACAGGGGCCCTACGAGCAGTACTTC. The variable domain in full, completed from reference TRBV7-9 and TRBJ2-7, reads DTGVSQNPRHKITKRGQNVTFRCDPISEHNRLYWYRQTLGQGPEFLTYFQNEAQLEKSRLLSDRFSAERPKGSFSTLEIQRTEQGDSAMYLCASSRIPGQGPYEQYFGPGTRLTVT.

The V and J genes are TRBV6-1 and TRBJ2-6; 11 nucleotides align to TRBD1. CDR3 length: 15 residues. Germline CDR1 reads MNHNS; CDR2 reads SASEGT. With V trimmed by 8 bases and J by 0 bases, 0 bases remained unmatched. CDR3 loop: CASGTGGSGANVLTF. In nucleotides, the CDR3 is TGTGCCAGCGGGACAGGGGGCTCTGGGGCCAACGTCCTGACTTTC.

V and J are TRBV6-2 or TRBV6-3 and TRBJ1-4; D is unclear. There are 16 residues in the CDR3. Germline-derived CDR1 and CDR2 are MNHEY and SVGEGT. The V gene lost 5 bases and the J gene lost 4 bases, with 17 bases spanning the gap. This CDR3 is CASSAKGPIFNEKLFF. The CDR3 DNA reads TGTGCCAGCAGTGCCAAAGGTCCCATATTTAATGAAAAACTGTTTTTT.

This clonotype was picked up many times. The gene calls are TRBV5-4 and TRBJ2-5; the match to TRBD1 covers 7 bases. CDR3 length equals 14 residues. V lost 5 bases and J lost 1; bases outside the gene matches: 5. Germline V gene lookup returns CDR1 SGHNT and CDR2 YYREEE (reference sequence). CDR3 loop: CASSLRTGQETQYF. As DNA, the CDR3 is TGTGCCAGCAGTTTAAGGACAGGCCAAGAGACCCAGTACTTC.

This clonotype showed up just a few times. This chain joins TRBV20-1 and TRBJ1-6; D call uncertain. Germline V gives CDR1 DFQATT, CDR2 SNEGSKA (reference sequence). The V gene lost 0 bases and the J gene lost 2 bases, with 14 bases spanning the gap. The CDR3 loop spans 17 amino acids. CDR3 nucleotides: TGCAGTGCTAGAGATCGCCAGGCGGAGACCTATAATTCACCCCTCCACTTT. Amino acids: CSARDRQAETYNSPLHF.

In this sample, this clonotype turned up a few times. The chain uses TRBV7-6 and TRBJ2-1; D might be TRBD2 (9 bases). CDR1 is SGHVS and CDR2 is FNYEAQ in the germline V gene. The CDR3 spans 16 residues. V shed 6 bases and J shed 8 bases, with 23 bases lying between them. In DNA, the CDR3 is TGTGCCAGCAGATACAGGGGGGGTAGCGGGAGAGATGAGCAGTTCTTC. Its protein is CASRYRGGSGRDEQFF. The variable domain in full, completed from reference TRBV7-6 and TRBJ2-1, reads GAGVSQSPRYKVTKRGQDVALRCDPISGHVSLYWYRQALGQGPEFLTYFNYEAQQDKSGLPNDRFSAERPEGSISTLTIQRTEQRDSAMYRCASRYRGGSGRDEQFFGPGTRLTVL.

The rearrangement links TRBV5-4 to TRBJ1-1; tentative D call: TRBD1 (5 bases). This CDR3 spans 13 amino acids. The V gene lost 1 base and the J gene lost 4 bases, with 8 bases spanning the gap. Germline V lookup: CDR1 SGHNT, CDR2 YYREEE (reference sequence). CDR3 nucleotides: TGTGCCAGCAGCTTGAAAGGGGCCACTGAAGCTTTCTTT. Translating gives CASSLKGATEAFF.

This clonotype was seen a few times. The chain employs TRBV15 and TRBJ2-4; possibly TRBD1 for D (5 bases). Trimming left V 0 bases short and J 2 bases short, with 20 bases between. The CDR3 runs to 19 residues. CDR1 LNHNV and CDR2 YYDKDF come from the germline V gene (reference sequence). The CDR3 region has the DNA TGTGCCACCAGCAGAGATAGGCAGGACATCATTCGGCCCAAAAACATTCAGTACTTC. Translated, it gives CATSRDRQDIIRPKNIQYF.

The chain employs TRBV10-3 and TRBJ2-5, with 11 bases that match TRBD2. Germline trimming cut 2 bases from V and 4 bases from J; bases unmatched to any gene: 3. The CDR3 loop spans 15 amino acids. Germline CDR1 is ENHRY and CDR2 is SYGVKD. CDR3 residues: CAISELAGGGETQYF. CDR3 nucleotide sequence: TGTGCCATCAGTGAGCTAGCGGGAGGTGGAGAGACCCAGTACTTC.

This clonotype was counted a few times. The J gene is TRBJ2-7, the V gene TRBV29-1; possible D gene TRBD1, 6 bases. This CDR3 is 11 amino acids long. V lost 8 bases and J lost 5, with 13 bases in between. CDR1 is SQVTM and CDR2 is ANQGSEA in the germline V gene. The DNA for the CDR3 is TGCAGCTTTTCCAGGGGAAACGAGCAGTACTTC. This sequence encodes CSFSRGNEQYF.

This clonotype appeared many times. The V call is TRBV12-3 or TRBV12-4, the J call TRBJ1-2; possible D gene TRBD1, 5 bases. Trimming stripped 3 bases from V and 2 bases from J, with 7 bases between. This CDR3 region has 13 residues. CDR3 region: CASSFGANYGYTF. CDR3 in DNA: TGTGCCAGCAGTTTTGGGGCCAACTATGGCTACACCTTC.

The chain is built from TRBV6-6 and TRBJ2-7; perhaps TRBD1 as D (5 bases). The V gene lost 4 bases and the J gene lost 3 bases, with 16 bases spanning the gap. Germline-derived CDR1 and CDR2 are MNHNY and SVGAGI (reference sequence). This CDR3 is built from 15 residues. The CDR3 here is CASSSPSTASYEQYF. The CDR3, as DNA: TGTGCCAGCAGTTCGCCGTCGACAGCTAGCTACGAGCAGTACTTC.

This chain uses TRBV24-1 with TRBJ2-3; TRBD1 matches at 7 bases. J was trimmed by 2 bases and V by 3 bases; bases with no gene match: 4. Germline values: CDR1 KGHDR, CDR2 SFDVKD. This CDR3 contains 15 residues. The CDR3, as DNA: TGTGCCACCAGTGATCCGGGACAGAACACAGATACGCAGTATTTT. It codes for CATSDPGQNTDTQYF.

The CDR3, as DNA: TGTGCCAGCGTTGGGGGGACTTTAGGGGACTATGGCTACACCTTC. Translating gives CASVGGTLGDYGYTF. This chain links TRBV27 with TRBJ1-2, with a tentative D call TRBD1 (5 bases). The V gene lost 8 bases and the J gene lost 3 bases, with 19 bases spanning the gap. The CDR3 is 15 amino acids. CDR1 is MNHEY, CDR2 SMNVEV, per germline (reference sequence).

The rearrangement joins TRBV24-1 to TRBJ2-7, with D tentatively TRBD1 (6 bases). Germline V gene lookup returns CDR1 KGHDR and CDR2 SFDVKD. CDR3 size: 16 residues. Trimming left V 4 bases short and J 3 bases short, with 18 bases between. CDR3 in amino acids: CATSESGTTTVYEQYF. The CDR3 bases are TGTGCCACCAGTGAATCCGGGACAACTACTGTCTACGAGCAGTACTTC.